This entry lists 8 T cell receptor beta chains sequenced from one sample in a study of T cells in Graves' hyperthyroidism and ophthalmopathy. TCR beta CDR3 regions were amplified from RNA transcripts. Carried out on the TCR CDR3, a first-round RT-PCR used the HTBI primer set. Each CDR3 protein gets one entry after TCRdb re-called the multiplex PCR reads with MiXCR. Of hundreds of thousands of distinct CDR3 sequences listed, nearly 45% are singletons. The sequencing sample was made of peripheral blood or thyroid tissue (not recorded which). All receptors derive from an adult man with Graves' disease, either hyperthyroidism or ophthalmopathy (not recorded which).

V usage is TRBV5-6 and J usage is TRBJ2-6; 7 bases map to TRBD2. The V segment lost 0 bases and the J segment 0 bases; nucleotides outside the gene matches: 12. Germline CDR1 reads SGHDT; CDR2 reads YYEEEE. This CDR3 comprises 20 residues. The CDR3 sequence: CASSLGPLRGVLSGANVLTF. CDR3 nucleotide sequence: TGTGCCAGCAGCTTGGGACCCCTCCGGGGGGTCCTCTCTGGGGCCAACGTCCTGACTTTC.

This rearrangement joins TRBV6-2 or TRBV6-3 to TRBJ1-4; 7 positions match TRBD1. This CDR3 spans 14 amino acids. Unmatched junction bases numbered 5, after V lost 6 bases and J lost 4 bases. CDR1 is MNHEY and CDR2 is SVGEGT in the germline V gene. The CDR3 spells CASSTGQRNEKLFF. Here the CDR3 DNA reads TGTGCCAGCAGCACGGGACAGCGTAATGAAAAACTGTTTTTT.

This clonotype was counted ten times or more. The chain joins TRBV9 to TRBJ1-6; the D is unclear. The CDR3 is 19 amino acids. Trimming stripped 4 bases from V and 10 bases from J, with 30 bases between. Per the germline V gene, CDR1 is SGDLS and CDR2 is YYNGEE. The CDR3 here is CASSPSHLGTVARGSPLHF. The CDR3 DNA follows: TGTGCCAGCAGCCCTTCTCACCTCGGCACTGTGGCGCGTGGCTCACCCCTCCACTTT.

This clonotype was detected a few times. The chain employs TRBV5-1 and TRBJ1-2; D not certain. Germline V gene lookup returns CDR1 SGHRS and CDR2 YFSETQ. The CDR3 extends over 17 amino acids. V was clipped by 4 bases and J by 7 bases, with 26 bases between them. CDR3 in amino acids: CASSLSGGSPNPFGYTF. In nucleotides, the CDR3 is TGCGCCAGCAGCCTGAGCGGCGGCAGCCCTAACCCCTTTGGCTACACCTTC.

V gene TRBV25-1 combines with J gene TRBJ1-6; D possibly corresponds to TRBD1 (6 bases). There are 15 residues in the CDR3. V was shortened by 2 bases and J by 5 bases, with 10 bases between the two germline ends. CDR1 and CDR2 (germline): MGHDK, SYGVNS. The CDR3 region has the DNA TGTGCCAGCAGTGAAAGGGGGTCGCATAATTCACCCCTCCACTTT. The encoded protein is CASSERGSHNSPLHF. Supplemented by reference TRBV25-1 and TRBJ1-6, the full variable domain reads EADIYQTPRYLVIGTGKKITLECSQTMGHDKMYWYQQDPGMELHLIHYSYGVNSTEKGDLSSESTVSRIRTEHFPLTLESARPSHTSQYLCASSERGSHNSPLHFGNGTRLTVT.

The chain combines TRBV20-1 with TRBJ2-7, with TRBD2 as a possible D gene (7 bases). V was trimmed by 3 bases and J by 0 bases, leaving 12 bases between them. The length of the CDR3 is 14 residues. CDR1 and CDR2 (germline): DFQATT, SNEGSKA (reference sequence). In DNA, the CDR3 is TGCAGTGCTAGTGCGGGGGCCACCTCCTACGAGCAGTACTTC. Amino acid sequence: CSASAGATSYEQYF.

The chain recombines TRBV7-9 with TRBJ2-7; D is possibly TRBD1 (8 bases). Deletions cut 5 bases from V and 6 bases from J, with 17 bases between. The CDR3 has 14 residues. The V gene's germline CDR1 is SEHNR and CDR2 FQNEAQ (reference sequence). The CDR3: CASSQQGGAGEQYF. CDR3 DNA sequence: TGTGCCAGCAGCCAACAGGGGGGGGCGGGCGAGCAGTACTTC.

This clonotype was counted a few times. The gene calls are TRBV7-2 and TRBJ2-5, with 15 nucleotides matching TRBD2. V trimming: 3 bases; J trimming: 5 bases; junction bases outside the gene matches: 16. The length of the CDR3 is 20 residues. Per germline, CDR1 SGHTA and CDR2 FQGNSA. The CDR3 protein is CASSLRASSGLAGGGETQYF. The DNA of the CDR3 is TGTGCCAGCAGCTTGAGGGCTTCCTCGGGACTAGCGGGAGGAGGGGAGACCCAGTACTTC. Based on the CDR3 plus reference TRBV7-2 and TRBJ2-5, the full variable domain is GAGVSQSPSNKVTEKGKDVELRCDPISGHTALYWYRQSLGQGLEFLIYFQGNSAPDKSGLPSDRFSAERTGGSVSTLTIQRTQQEDSAVYLCASSLRASSGLAGGGETQYFGPGTRLLVL.